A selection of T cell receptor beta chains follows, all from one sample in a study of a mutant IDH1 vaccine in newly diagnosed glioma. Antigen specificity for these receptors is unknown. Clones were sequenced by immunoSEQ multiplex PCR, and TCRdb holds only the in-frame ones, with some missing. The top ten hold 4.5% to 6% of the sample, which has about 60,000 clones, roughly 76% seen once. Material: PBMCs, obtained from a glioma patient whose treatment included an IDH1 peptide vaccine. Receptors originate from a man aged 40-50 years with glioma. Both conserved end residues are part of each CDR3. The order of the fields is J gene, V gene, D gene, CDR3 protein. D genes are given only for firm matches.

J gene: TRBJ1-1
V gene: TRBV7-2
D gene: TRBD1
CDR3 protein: CASSLVGTGNTEAFF

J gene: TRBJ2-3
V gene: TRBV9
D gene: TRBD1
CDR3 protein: CASSVISGQGASTDTQYF

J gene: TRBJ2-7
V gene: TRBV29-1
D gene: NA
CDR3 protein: CSVQVSYEQYF

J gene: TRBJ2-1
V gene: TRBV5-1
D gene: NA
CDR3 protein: CASSTEGLGQFF

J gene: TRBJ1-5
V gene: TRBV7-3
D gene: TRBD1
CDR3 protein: CASSFDRVQPQHF

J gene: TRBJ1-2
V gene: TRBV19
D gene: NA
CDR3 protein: CASNPRGIYGYTF

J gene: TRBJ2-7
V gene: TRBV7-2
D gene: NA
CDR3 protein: CASSLLGPPYEQYF

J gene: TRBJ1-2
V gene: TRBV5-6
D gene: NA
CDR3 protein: CASSLFSGFNYGYTF

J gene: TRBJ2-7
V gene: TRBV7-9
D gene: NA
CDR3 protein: CASSFPQGYEQYF

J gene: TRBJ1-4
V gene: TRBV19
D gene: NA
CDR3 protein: CASSLGLANEKLFF

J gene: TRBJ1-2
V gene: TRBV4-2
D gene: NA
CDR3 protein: CASSQDGREGYTF

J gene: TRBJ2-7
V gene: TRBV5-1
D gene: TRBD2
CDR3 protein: CASSFSLAGGPDRGGEQYF

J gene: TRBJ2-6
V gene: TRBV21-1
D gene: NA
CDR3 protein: CASSKVPLQSPPDSGANVLTF

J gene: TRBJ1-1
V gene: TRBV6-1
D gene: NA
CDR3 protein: CASSESIQGRNTEAFF

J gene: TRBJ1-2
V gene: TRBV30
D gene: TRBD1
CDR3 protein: CAWSFGTGYGYGYTF

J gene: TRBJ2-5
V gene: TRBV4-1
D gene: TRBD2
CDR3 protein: CASSLLAAQETQYF

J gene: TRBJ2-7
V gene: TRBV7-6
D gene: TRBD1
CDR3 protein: CASSFGQGGGYEQYF

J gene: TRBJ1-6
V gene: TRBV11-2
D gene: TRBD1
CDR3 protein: CASSLEGTGHSPLHF

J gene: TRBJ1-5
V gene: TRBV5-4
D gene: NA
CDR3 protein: CASSSGASNQPQHF

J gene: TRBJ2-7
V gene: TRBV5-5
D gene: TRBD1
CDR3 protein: CASSSQGFDEQYF